This T cell receptor beta chain comes out of a study of T-cell reconstitution after alpha-beta-depleted transplantation in children. This clonotype was detected many times. Germline V CDR1 and CDR2: LGHNA, YSLEER. This CDR3 comprises 14 residues. Trimming took 1 base from V and 4 from J, leaving 10 bases between them. It was with unique molecular identifiers that the TCRbeta library was prepared. Each CDR3 protein gets one entry after TCRdb re-called the PCR reads with MiXCR. The repertoire has about 640,000 distinct CDR3 sequences, around 17% of them found once; the top ten carry 0.9% to 1.2%. The rearrangement uses TRBV4-3 and TRBJ2-5; D is unresolved. The clonotype comes from a human donor who donated a stem cell graft to a child with acute myeloid leukemia. Here the sequenced sample was PBMCs from the stem cell graft donor, taken from the stem cell graft. CDR3 amino acids: CASSQVGFPETQYF. The CDR3 DNA reads TGCGCCAGCAGCCAAGTAGGATTCCCAGAGACCCAGTACTTC.